This T cell receptor (beta chain) comes out of a study of response to subunit inactivated influenza vaccine. Per the germline V gene, CDR1 is DFQATT and CDR2 is SNEGSKA (reference sequence). The CDR3 consists of 15 residues. V shed 7 bases, J shed 1 base, and the junction held 10 bases outside the gene matches. Study results and limitations: It was the authors' suggestion that each seasonal influenza vaccination recruits few new T cells.

For this clonotype: Its specificity is unknown.

TCRdb used MiXCR to reprocess the RT-PCR reads, holding one entry per CDR3 protein. The sample records about 500,000 distinct CDR3 sequences, 10% to 15% being singletons. The sample consisted of PBMCs from blood, taken about 6 weeks after vaccination. The rearrangement uses TRBV20-1 and TRBJ2-7; 10 positions agree with TRBD1. This TCR came from a man aged 50 or older who received an inactivated influenza vaccine. The CDR3 sequence is CSGTPGQGFSYEQYF. CDR3 DNA sequence: TGCAGTGGCACTCCGGGACAGGGGTTTTCCTACGAGCAGTACTTC.